Listed here are 25 T cell receptor beta chains from one sample, sequenced in a study of PD-1 blockade in classical Hodgkin lymphoma. Only in-frame clones appear in the TCRdb table, and some are missing; sequencing was by immunoSEQ multiplex PCR. The table includes around 30,000 clones, roughly 82% detected once. Following autologous stem cell transplantation, relapse occurred in every patient, and exposure to brentuximab vedotin varied. Here the sequenced sample was peripheral blood mononuclear cells (PBMCs), taken at baseline. Source of these receptors: a human donor with classical Hodgkin lymphoma.

The chain couples TRBV7-9 to TRBJ1-5; D is unclear. This CDR3 is built from 14 residues. CDR1 and CDR2 (germline): SEHNR, FQNEAQ (reference sequence). Trimming shortened V by 4 bases and J by 3 bases, and 10 bases separated the two germline ends. In DNA form, the CDR3 reads TGTGCCAGCAGCTCCAACGGGTACAATCAGCCCCAGCATTTT. Translation: CASSSNGYNQPQHF.

The chain has TRBV7-9 and TRBJ2-7, with D tentatively TRBD1 (5 bases). In germline, CDR1 is SEHNR, CDR2 FQNEAQ (reference sequence). V lost 2 bases to trimming and J lost 4 bases, with 9 bases between them. The CDR3 has 13 residues. The CDR3 spells CASSLMGPYEQYF. As DNA, the CDR3 is TGTGCCAGCAGCTTAATGGGGCCTTACGAGCAGTACTTC.

V gene TRBV11-3 combines with J gene TRBJ1-1; D unclear. Trimming took off 0 bases at V and 0 bases at J, with 8 bases between the two ends. Germline-derived CDR1 and CDR2 are SGHNT and YENEEA. The CDR3 is 15 residues long. The CDR3 sequence is CASSLDRTMNTEAFF. The CDR3 nucleotides are TGTGCCAGCAGCTTAGATCGGACGATGAACACTGAAGCTTTCTTT.

CDR3 sequence: CASSFAGQPPLHF. CDR3 nucleotides: TGTGCCAGCAGCTTCGCTGGGCAGCCACCCCTCCACTTT. V is TRBV11-2 and J is TRBJ1-6; no definite D call. Germline V gene lookup returns CDR1 SGHAT and CDR2 FQNNGV. The CDR3 covers 13 residues. Trimming removed 3 bases from V and 11 bases from J, with 11 bases in between. Looking up the rest from reference TRBV11-2 and TRBJ1-6 gives the full variable domain: EAGVAQSPRYKIIEKRQSVAFWCNPISGHATLYWYQQILGQGPKLLIQFQNNGVVDDSQLPKDRFSAERLKGVDSTLKIQPAKLEDSAVYLCASSFAGQPPLHFGNGTRLTVT.

This clone was observed a single time. The V and J genes are TRBV2 and TRBJ2-5; D is unclear. The V and J ends lost 11 bases and 5 bases respectively, with 12 bases between them. The CDR3 covers 11 residues. In germline, CDR1 is SNHLY, CDR2 FYNNEI. CDR3: CAGRTVETQYF. In DNA form, the CDR3 reads TGTGCCGGACGGACCGTGGAGACCCAGTACTTC.

The chain uses TRBV7-8 and TRBJ1-1; D ambiguous. The CDR3 covers 13 residues. The V end lost 2 bases, the J end lost 0 bases, and 4 bases lay between the germline ends. The V gene's germline CDR1 is SGHVS and CDR2 FQNEAQ. The CDR3 sequence is CASSLTVNTEAFF. CDR3 sequence (DNA): TGTGCCAGCAGCTTAACAGTGAACACTGAAGCTTTCTTT.

This chain links TRBV4-3 with TRBJ2-7, with a tentative D call TRBD1 (6 bases). Per germline, CDR1 LGHNA and CDR2 YSLEER. V was clipped by 4 bases and J by 4 bases, with 17 bases between them. The CDR3 extends over 15 amino acids. The CDR3: CASSLLRDTQYEQYF. In DNA form, the CDR3 reads TGCGCCAGCAGCCTCCTACGGGACACCCAATACGAGCAGTACTTC.

This clone has only one observation. This sequence joins TRBV28 and TRBJ2-2; the D is unclear. Germline CDR1 is MDHEN and CDR2 is SYDVKM. The CDR3 runs 13 residues. V was clipped by 10 bases and J by 0 bases, with 9 bases between them. The CDR3 sequence: CATRRSNTGELFF. In DNA form, the CDR3 reads TGTGCCACCAGGCGCTCGAACACCGGGGAGCTGTTTTTT. Full variable domain (remainder filled in from reference TRBV28 and TRBJ2-2): DVKVTQSSRYLVKRTGEKVFLECVQDMDHENMFWYRQDPGLGLRLIYFSYDVKMKEKGDIPEGYSVSREKKERFSLILESASTNQTSMYLCATRRSNTGELFFGEGSRLTVL.

As for this clone: This CDR3 fails to terminate in the conserved phenylalanine or tryptophan, so it likely reflects a read error. The chain is built from TRBV27 and TRBJ2-7, with 9 bases fitting TRBD1. The CDR3 consists of 16 residues. Germline-derived CDR1 and CDR2 are MNHEY and SMNVEV (reference sequence). Unmatched junction bases numbered 13, after V lost 5 bases and J lost 5 bases. As DNA, the CDR3 is TGTGCCAGCAGTGTCGGGACAGGGACCCTATTCCACGAGCAGTACCTC. The encoded protein is CASSVGTGTLFHEQYL.

V is TRBV4-1 and J is TRBJ2-7, with TRBD2 identical over 7 bases. The germline V gene encodes CDR1 MGHRA and CDR2 YSYEKL. The CDR3 extends over 16 amino acids. V trimming: 0 bases; J trimming: 6 bases; junction bases outside the gene matches: 11. The CDR3 coding sequence is TGCGCCAGCAGCCAAGATCCCCACACTTCTAGCGGCGAGCAGTACTTC. Protein sequence: CASSQDPHTSSGEQYF.

The CDR3 DNA sequence: TGTGCCAGCAGCCAAGGATCGTGGGGTGGAGAGACCCAGTACTTC. It codes for CASSQGSWGGETQYF. The genes are TRBV14 and TRBJ2-5; the D is unclear. The ends were cut back, 1 base at V and 4 bases at J, with 13 bases in the middle. Germline CDR1 is SGHDN and CDR2 is FVKESK. The CDR3 consists of 15 residues.

The CDR3: CASSQRGGGNEQFF. For the CDR3, the DNA is TGTGCCAGCAGCCAGCGGGGGGGCGGCAATGAGCAGTTCTTC. The chain joins TRBV11-3 to TRBJ2-1; 10 bases agree with TRBD2. This CDR3 spans 14 amino acids. Germline V gene data show CDR1 as SGHNT and CDR2 as YENEEA. Trimming took 5 bases from V and 6 from J; bases not matched to a gene: 4. The full variable domain, rest sourced from reference TRBV11-3 and TRBJ2-1, is EAGVVQSPRYKIIEKKQPVAFWCNPISGHNTLYWYLQNLGQGPELLIRYENEEAVDDSQLPKDRFSAERLKGVDSTLKIQPAELGDSAVYLCASSQRGGGNEQFFGPGTRLTVL.

This chain uses TRBV27 with TRBJ2-6, with 7 bases aligning to TRBD1. The CDR3 runs to 18 residues. Looked up from germline, CDR1 is MNHEY and CDR2 is SMNVEV (reference sequence). J was trimmed by 4 bases and V by 3 bases; bases with no gene match: 12. Written as DNA, the CDR3 is TGTGCCAGCAGTTTGGGGACAGACCCCATTAGAGGGGCCAACGTCCTGACTTTC. The encoded protein is CASSLGTDPIRGANVLTF.

The chain uses TRBV4-3 and TRBJ1-1; a weak D match, TRBD1 (6 bases). V lost 0 bases, J lost 10 bases, and 12 bases lay in between. CDR3 size: 13 residues. The germline CDR1 and CDR2 sequences are LGHNA and YSLEER. For the CDR3, the DNA is TGCGCCAGCAGCCAAGATAGGGGGACCGGAGCTTTCTTT. Translated: CASSQDRGTGAFF.

Written as DNA, the CDR3 is TGTGCCAGCAGTTATTCCGAGGCTCTCACTGAAGCTTTCTTT. It encodes CASSYSEALTEAFF. The genes are TRBV6-6 and TRBJ1-1, with unresolved D. V was trimmed by 3 bases and J by 4 bases, leaving 12 bases between them. This CDR3 contains 14 residues. CDR1 MNHNY and CDR2 SVGAGI come from the germline V gene (reference sequence).

This rearrangement joins TRBV9 to TRBJ1-6; TRBD1 is a possible D gene (5 bases). V was pared by 2 bases and J by 7 bases, with 13 bases between. The CDR3 spans 15 residues. Germline V gene sequence: CDR1 SGDLS, CDR2 YYNGEE. The CDR3: CASSVSGEPNSPLHF. In nucleotides, the CDR3 is TGTGCCAGCAGCGTGTCGGGGGAACCAAATTCACCCCTCCACTTT. The full variable domain, rest sourced from reference TRBV9 and TRBJ1-6, is DSGVTQTPKHLITATGQRVTLRCSPRSGDLSVYWYQQSLDQGLQFLIQYYNGEERAKGNILERFSAQQFPDLHSELNLSSLELGDSALYFCASSVSGEPNSPLHFGNGTRLTVT.

This clone was detected only once. This chain uses TRBV19 with TRBJ2-1; 12 bases line up with TRBD1. CDR1 and CDR2 (germline): LNHDA, SQIVND (reference sequence). V dropped 5 bases and J dropped 8; count of bases not matched to a gene: 10. The CDR3 loop spans 16 amino acids. The CDR3 sequence is CASSWWGGTGGDEQFF. As DNA, the CDR3 is TGTGCCAGTAGTTGGTGGGGCGGGACAGGGGGCGATGAGCAGTTCTTC. Based on the CDR3 plus reference TRBV19 and TRBJ2-1, the full variable domain is DGGITQSPKYLFRKEGQNVTLSCEQNLNHDAMYWYRQDPGQGLRLIYYSQIVNDFQKGDIAEGYSVSREKKESFPLTVTSAQKNPTAFYLCASSWWGGTGGDEQFFGPGTRLTVL.

The genes are TRBV7-3 and TRBJ1-3; 9 bases align to TRBD1. This CDR3 contains 15 residues. Trimming cost V 6 bases and J 2 bases; bases outside gene matches: 5. Per the germline V gene, CDR1 is SGHTA and CDR2 is FQGTGA. The CDR3 loop is CASSLGQGAGNTIYF. CDR3 bases: TGTGCCAGCAGTTTGGGACAGGGCGCTGGAAACACCATATATTTT. Filled out from reference TRBV7-3 and TRBJ1-3, the complete variable domain reads GAGVSQTPSNKVTEKGKYVELRCDPISGHTALYWYRQSLGQGPEFLIYFQGTGAADDSGLPNDRFFAVRPEGSVSTLKIQRTERGDSAVYLCASSLGQGAGNTIYFGEGSWLTVV.

This chain connects TRBV19 to TRBJ2-2; D is uncertain. Trimming took 2 bases from V and 0 from J, leaving 4 bases between them. The germline V gene encodes CDR1 LNHDA and CDR2 SQIVND (reference sequence). The length of the CDR3 is 14 residues. In DNA, the CDR3 is TGTGCCAGTAGTATAAGCACGAACACCGGGGAGCTGTTTTTT. Translated, it gives CASSISTNTGELFF.

The chain uses TRBV7-9 and TRBJ2-1; no clear D gene. This CDR3 spans 13 amino acids. V gave up 0 bases and J gave up 9 bases, with 9 bases separating them. Germline V gene data show CDR1 as SEHNR and CDR2 as FQNEAQ (reference sequence). The CDR3 is CASSLATSSEQFF. The CDR3 coding sequence is TGTGCCAGCAGCTTAGCGACATCCAGTGAGCAGTTCTTC. The whole variable domain, filled in from reference TRBV7-9 and TRBJ2-1, reads DTGVSQNPRHKITKRGQNVTFRCDPISEHNRLYWYRQTLGQGPEFLTYFQNEAQLEKSRLLSDRFSAERPKGSFSTLEIQRTEQGDSAMYLCASSLATSSEQFFGPGTRLTVL.

This chain links TRBV11-2 with TRBJ2-7; 9 bases map to TRBD1. The germline gives CDR1 SGHAT, CDR2 FQNNGV. The junction had 11 bases not matched to a gene; V was cut back by 6 bases and J by 5 bases. CDR3 length equals 15 residues. The CDR3 DNA follows: TGTGCCAGCAGACCTCAGACAGGGGGATTGCACGAGCAGTACTTC. This gives the protein CASRPQTGGLHEQYF. Together with reference TRBV11-2 and TRBJ2-7, the CDR3 gives the full variable domain: EAGVAQSPRYKIIEKRQSVAFWCNPISGHATLYWYQQILGQGPKLLIQFQNNGVVDDSQLPKDRFSAERLKGVDSTLKIQPAKLEDSAVYLCASRPQTGGLHEQYFGPGTRLTVT.

V usage is TRBV28 and J usage is TRBJ2-6, with 8 bases identical to TRBD1. The germline gives CDR1 MDHEN, CDR2 SYDVKM. The CDR3 is made up of 17 amino acids. The J segment lost 1 base and the V segment lost 4 bases, leaving 6 bases of the junction unmatched. This CDR3 is CASSSGQGMSGANVLTF. The CDR3 coding sequence is TGTGCCAGCAGTTCCGGACAGGGAATGTCTGGGGCCAACGTCCTGACTTTC.

Concerning this clone: One end of the junction is discordant with germline, which a read error may explain. J is TRBJ1-4 and V is TRBV4-2; tentative D call: TRBD1 (5 bases). The germline gives CDR1 LGHNA, CDR2 YNFKEQ. The CDR3 is 14 residues long. The chain's CDR3 is CASSQGDRGQKLDF. In nucleotides, the CDR3 is TGTGCCAGCAGCCAAGGGGATCGGGGCCAGAAGTTGGACTTT.

The gene calls are TRBV2 and TRBJ1-2, with 10 bases matching TRBD1. The CDR3 contains 15 residues. CDR1 and CDR2 from the germline V gene are SNHLY and FYNNEI. V lost 7 bases to trimming and J lost 3 bases; unmatched junction nucleotides: 8. CDR3 sequence: CASKRGDRGHYGYTF. For the CDR3, the DNA is TGTGCCAGCAAACGGGGGGACAGGGGACACTATGGCTACACCTTC.

The chain carries TRBV30 and TRBJ1-5; D may be TRBD1 (6 bases). This CDR3 region has 13 residues. Germline CDR1 and CDR2: GTSNPN and SVGIG (reference sequence). V was shortened by 7 bases and J by 6 bases, with 16 bases between the two germline ends. Here the CDR3 DNA reads TGTGCCTATGCCGAGGGGGAGGGTCAGCCCCAGCATTTT. This encodes CAYAEGEGQPQHF.